This TCR beta chain originates from a study of T-cell memory formation after mild COVID-19. Background on the study: Largely, TCR clusters stayed within a single donor. Notes on the study in general: Contracting clones localized mainly to CM and EM when CD4+ and mainly to EMRA when CD8+. Pre-infection memory carried some responding clones, suggesting that cross-reactive memory joined.

TCRdb ran MiXCR on the 5' RACE reads and lists one entry per CDR3 protein. The data show around 180,000 distinct CDR3 sequences, with around 15% seen just once and roughly 2.1% held by the top ten. The CDR3 is 18 amino acids. The V end was cut by 1 base, the J end by 0 bases, with 16 bases between. Per the germline V gene, CDR1 is SEHNR and CDR2 is FQNEAQ (reference sequence). Comments on this clonotype: The antigen is not known.

The specimen was PBMCs or a T cell subset sorted from them (not recorded which). The source of this sequence is an adult woman who had mild COVID-19 (a few samples of this study predate the infection). Cell type and time point are not known. The gene calls are TRBV7-9 and TRBJ1-3, with a possible D match to TRBD1 (5 bases). CDR3 sequence reads: CASSLVRAGRSSGNTIYF. CDR3 nucleotide sequence: TGTGCCAGCAGCTTAGTACGCGCAGGGAGAAGCTCTGGAAACACCATATATTTT.